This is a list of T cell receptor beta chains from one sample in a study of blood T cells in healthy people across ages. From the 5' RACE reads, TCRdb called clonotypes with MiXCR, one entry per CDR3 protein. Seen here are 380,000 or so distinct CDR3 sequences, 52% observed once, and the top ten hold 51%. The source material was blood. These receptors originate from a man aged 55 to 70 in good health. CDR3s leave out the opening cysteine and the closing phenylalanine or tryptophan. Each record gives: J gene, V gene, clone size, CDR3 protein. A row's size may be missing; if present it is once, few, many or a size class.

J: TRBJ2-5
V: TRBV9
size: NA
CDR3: ASNLRGSSQETQY

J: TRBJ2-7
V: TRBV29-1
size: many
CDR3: SVEGGYEQY

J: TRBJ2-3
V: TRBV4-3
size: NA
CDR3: ASSQDIGGRTDTQY

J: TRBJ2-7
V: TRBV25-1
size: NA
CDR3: ASSPILGYEQY

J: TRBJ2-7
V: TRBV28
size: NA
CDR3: ASSRLWEQY

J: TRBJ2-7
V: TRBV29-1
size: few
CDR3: SAERTSAYNEQY

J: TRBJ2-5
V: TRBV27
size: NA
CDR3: ASSPTTSGRGETQY

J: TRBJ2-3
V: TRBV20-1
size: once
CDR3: SARDRGKVDTQY

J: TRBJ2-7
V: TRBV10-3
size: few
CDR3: AISEGTSGRGLEQY

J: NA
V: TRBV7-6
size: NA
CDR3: ASSLATSRGTYEQY

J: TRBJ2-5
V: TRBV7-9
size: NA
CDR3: ASSSPLKRGQETQY

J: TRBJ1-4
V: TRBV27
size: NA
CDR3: ASSLNGGRAEKLF

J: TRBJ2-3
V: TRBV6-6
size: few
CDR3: ASSYLGQPPTDTQY

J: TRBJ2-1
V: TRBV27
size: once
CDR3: ASTLARTGNNEQF

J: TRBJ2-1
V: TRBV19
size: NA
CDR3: ASSTQGAEQF

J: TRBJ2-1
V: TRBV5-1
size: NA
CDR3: AGSLAELAGGSTYNEQF

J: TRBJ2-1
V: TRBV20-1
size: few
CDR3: SARDVRNYNEQF

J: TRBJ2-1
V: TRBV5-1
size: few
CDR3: ASSFEAKNNEQF

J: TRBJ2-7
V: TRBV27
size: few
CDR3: ASSSSSETEY

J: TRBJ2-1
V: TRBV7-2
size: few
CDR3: ASSLVVGGYNEQF

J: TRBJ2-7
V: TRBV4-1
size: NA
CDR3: ASSPSGTAYEQY

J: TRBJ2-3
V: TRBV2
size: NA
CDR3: ASRLDRGTDTQY

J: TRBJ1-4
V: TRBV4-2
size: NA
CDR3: ASSQDWGQGATEKLF

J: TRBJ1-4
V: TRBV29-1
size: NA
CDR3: SVGGRTPNEKLF